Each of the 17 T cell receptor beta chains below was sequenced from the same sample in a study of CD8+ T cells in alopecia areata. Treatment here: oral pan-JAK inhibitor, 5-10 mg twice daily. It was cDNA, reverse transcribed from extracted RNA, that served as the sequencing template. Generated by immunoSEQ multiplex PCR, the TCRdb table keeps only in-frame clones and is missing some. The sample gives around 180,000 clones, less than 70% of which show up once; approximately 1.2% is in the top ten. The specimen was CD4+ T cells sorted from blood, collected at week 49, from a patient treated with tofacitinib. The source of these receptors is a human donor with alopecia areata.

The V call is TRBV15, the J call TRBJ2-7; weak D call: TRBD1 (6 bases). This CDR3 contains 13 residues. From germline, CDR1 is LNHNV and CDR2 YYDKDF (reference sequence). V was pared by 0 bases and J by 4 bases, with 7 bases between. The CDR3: CATSREDRYEQYF. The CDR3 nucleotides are TGTGCCACCAGCAGAGAGGACAGATACGAGCAGTACTTC. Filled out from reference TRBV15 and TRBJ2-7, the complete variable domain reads DAMVIQNPRYQVTQFGKPVTLSCSQTLNHNVMYWYQQKSSQAPKLLFHYYDKDFNNEADTPDNFQSRRPNTSFCFLDIRSPGLGDTAMYLCATSREDRYEQYFGPGTRLTVT.

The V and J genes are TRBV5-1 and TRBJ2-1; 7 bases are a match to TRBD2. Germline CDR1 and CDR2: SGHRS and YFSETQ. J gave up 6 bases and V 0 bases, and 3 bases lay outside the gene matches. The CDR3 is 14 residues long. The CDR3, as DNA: TGCGCCAGCAGCTTGGGACTAGCAGTCAATGAGCAGTTCTTC. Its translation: CASSLGLAVNEQFF.

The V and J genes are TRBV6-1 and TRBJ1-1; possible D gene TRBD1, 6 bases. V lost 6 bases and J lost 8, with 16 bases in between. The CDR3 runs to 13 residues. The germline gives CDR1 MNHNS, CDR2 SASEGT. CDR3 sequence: CASSSGVRGEAFF. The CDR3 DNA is TGTGCCAGCAGCAGTGGTGTCAGGGGAGAAGCTTTCTTT.

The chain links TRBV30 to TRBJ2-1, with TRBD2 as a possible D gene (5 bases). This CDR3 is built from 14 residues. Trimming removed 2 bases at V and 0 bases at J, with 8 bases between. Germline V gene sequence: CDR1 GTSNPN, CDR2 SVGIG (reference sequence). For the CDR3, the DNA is TGTGCCTGGAGTCCGGGGATCTCCTACAATGAGCAGTTCTTC. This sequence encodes CAWSPGISYNEQFF.

The CDR3 here is CASSLSGRSGANVLTF. CDR3 DNA sequence: TGTGCCAGCAGTTTATCTGGACGCTCTGGGGCCAACGTCCTGACTTTC. The V and J genes are TRBV27 and TRBJ2-6; D remains unclear. Trimming cost V 0 bases and J 0 bases, with 6 bases left between them. CDR1 is MNHEY and CDR2 is SMNVEV in the germline V gene (reference sequence). The CDR3 sequence is 16 residues long.

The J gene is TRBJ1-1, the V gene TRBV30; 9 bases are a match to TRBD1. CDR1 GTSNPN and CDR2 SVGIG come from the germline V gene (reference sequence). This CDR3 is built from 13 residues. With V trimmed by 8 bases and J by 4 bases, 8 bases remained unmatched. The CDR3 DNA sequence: TGTGCCAGGACAGGGGCTGTGGGCACTGAAGCTTTCTTT. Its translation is CARTGAVGTEAFF.

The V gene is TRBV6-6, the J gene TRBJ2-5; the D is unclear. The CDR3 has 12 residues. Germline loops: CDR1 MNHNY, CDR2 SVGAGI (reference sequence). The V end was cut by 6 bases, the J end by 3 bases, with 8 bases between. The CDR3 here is CASSPRKETQYF. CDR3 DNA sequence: TGTGCCAGCAGCCCCAGGAAAGAGACCCAGTACTTC.

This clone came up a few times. The CDR3 reads CAISEQGQGADGYTF. Written as DNA, the CDR3 is TGTGCCATCAGTGAACAGGGGCAGGGGGCGGATGGCTACACCTTC. The genes are TRBV10-3 and TRBJ1-2; 8 nucleotides agree with TRBD1. This CDR3 has 15 residues. V trimming: 3 bases; J trimming: 6 bases; junction bases outside the gene matches: 9. The V gene's germline CDR1 is ENHRY and CDR2 SYGVKD.

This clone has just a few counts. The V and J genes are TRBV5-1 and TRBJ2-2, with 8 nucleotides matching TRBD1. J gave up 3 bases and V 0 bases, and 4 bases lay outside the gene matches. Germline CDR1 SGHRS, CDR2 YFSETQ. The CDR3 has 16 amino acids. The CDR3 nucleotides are TGCGCCAGCAGCTTGGCGGACAGGGTCGACACCGGGGAGCTGTTTTTT. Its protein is CASSLADRVDTGELFF.

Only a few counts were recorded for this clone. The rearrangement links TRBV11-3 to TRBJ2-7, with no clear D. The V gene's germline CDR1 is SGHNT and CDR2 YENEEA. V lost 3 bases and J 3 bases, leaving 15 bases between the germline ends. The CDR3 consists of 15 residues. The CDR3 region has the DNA TGTGCCAGCAGCTTCTACTGCATGTTTGTCTACGAGCAGTACTTC. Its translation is CASSFYCMFVYEQYF. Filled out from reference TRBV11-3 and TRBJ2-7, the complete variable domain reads EAGVVQSPRYKIIEKKQPVAFWCNPISGHNTLYWYLQNLGQGPELLIRYENEEAVDDSQLPKDRFSAERLKGVDSTLKIQPAELGDSAVYLCASSFYCMFVYEQYFGPGTRLTVT.

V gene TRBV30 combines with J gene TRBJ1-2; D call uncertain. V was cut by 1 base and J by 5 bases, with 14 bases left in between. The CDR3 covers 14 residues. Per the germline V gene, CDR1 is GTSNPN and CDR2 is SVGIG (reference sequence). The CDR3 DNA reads TGTGCCTGGAGTGCATCGGGGATCAAATATGGCTACACCTTC. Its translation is CAWSASGIKYGYTF. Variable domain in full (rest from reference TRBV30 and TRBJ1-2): SQTIHQWPATLVQPVGSPLSLECTVEGTSNPNLYWYRQAAGRGLQLLFYSVGIGQISSEVPQNLSASRPQDRQFILSSKKLLLSDSGFYLCAWSASGIKYGYTFGSGTRLTVV.

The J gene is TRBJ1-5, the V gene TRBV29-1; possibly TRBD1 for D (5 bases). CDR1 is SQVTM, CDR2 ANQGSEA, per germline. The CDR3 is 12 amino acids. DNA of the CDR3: TGCAGTTCGGGGGAAGTGGGTCAGCCCCAGCATTTT. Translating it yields CSSGEVGQPQHF.

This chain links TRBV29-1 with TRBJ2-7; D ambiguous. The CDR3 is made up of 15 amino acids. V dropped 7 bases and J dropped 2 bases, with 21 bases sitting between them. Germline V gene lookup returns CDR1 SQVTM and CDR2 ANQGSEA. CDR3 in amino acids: CSAPRARPFTYEQYF. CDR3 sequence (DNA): TGCAGCGCCCCCCGAGCCAGGCCCTTTACCTACGAGCAGTACTTC.

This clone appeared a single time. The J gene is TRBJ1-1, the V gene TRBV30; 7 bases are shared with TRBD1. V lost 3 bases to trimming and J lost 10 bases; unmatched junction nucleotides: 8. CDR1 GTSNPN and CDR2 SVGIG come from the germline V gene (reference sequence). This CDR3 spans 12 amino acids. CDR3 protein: CAWSAQTGRAFF. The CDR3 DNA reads TGTGCCTGGAGCGCACAGACAGGGAGAGCTTTCTTT.

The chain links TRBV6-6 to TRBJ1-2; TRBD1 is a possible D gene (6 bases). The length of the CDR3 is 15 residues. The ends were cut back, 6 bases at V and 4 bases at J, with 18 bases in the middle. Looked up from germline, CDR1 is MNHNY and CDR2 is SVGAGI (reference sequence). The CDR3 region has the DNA TGTGCCAGCAGCAATTTTCAACAGGGTACCTATGGCTACACCTTC. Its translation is CASSNFQQGTYGYTF.

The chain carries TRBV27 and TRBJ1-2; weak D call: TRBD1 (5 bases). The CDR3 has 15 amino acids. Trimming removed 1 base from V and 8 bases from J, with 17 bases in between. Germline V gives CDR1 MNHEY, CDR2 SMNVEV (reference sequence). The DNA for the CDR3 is TGTGCCAGCAGTTTATTGCCTCCAGTCGGGGGAGGCTACACCTTC. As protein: CASSLLPPVGGGYTF.

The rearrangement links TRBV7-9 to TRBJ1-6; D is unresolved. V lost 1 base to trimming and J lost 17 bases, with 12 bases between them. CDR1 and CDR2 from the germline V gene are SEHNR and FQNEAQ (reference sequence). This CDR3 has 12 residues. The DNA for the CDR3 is TGTGCCAGCAGCTTAGAGGCAGGTCTGGTCCACTTT. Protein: CASSLEAGLVHF.